The clone carrying this TCR beta chain came up a few times. The antigen is unknown. The CDR3 sequence is 14 residues long. CDR1 and CDR2 from the germline V gene are DFQATT and SNEGSKA (reference sequence). The ends were cut back, 1 base at V and 5 bases at J, with 9 bases in the middle. TCRdb independently ran MiXCR on the 5' RACE reads; one entry per CDR3 protein. The sample contains over 700,000 distinct CDR3 sequences, around 20% of which appear only once. The sample comes from a study of CD8 T cells in ankylosing spondylitis. Study-level results: A TCR beta motif of 8 or 9 highly homologous variants appeared characteristic of ankylosing spondylitis blood.

This chain uses TRBV20-1 with TRBJ1-6, with D tentatively TRBD1 (6 bases). The sequenced sample consisted of blood, either unsorted or a sorted T cell fraction (not recorded which). The origin of this receptor is a male donor with ankylosing spondylitis. CDR3 sequence (DNA): TGCAGTGCTAGAGGCAGGGGAAATAATTCACCCCTCCACTTT. Its protein is CSARGRGNNSPLHF.